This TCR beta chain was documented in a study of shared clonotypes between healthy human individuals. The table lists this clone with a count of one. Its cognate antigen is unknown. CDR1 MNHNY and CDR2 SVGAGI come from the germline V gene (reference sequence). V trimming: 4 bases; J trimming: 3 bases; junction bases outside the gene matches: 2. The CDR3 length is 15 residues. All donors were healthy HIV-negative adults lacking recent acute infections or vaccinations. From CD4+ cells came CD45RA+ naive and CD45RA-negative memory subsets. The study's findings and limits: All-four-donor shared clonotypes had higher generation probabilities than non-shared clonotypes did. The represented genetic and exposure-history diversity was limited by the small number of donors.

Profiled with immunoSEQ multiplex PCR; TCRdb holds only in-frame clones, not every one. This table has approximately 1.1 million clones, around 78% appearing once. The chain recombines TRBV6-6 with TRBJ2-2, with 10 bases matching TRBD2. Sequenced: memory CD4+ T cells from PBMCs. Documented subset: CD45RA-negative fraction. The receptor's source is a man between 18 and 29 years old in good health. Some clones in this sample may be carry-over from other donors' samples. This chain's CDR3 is CASSSSGSDTGELFF. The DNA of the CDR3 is TGTGCCAGCAGTTCTAGCGGGAGTGACACCGGGGAGCTGTTTTTT.